The present T cell receptor (beta chain) was sequenced within a study of OX40 agonist ivuxolimab in advanced cancers. Study overall: Ivuxolimab, an agonistic anti-OX40 (CD134) antibody, was given to patients.

If patients had autoimmune disease history or systemic immunosuppression, they were excluded. General observations from the study: CD8+ T cells were the subset that, on average, had more expanded clones than CD4+. The study observed clonal expansion of CD4+ and CD8+ blood T cells by week 6 at 0.1 to 3.0 mg/kg.

The V gene end was trimmed by 4 bases and the J gene end by 7 bases; junction bases not matched to a gene: 4. Germline V gene sequence: CDR1 KGHSH, CDR2 LQKENI. The CDR3 has 14 residues. In regard to this clone: Antigen: not known.

Assay used: immunoSEQ multiplex PCR; TCRdb lists only in-frame clones, some missing. The sample includes 100,000 or so clones, over 75% of them seen just once. The rearrangement uses TRBV18 and TRBJ1-4, with 9 bases identical to TRBD1. The source is an adult with an advanced solid tumor such as melanoma, head and neck, liver or kidney cancer. Sequenced here: CD4+ or CD8+ T cells sorted from blood, sampled in a trial of the OX40 agonist ivuxolimab. The CDR3 loop is CASSRTGVGEKLFF. The CDR3 DNA is TGTGCCAGCTCACGGACAGGGGTGGGTGAAAAACTGTTTTTT.